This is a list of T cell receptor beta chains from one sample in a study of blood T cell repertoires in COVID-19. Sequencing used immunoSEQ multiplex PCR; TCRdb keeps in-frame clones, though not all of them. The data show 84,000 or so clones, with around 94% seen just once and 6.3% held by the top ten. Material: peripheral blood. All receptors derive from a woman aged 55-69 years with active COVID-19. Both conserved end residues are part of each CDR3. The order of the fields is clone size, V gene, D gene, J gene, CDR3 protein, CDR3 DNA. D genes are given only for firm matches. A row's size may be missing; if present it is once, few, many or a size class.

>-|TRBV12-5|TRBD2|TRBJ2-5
CASGSSGGAETQYF
TGTGCTAGTGGTTCGAGCGGGGGGGCGGAGACCCAGTACTTC
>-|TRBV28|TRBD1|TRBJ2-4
CASSPPVGNRGKNIQYF
TGTGCCAGCAGTCCCCCGGTGGGTAACAGGGGAAAAAACATTCAGTACTTC
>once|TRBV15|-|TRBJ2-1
CATSRGGGTVTYNEQFF
TGTGCCACCAGCAGGGGCGGAGGGACGGTCACCTACAATGAGCAGTTCTTC
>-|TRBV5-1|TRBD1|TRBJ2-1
CASSVTGFLYNEQFF
TGCGCCAGCAGCGTGACAGGGTTCCTCTACAATGAGCAGTTCTTC
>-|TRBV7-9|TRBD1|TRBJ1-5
CASSYAGTADQPQHF
TGTGCCAGCAGCTACGCCGGGACAGCTGATCAGCCCCAGCATTTT
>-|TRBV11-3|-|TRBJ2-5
CASSPGPRETQYF
TGTGCCAGCAGCCCAGGGCCCCGAGAGACCCAGTACTTC
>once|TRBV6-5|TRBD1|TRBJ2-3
CASSYGQGTDTQYF
TGTGCCAGCAGTTACGGACAGGGAACAGATACGCAGTATTTT
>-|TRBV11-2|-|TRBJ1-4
CASSRRGGKTNEKLFF
TGTGCCAGCAGCAGGCGGGGGGGGAAAACTAATGAAAAACTGTTTTTT
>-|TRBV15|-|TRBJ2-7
CATSRDGGGREQYF
TGTGCCACCAGCAGAGATGGGGGGGGCCGGGAGCAGTACTTC
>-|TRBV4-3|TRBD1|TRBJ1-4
CASSQQTGIEKLFF
TGCGCCAGCAGCCAACAGACAGGGATAGAAAAACTGTTTTTT
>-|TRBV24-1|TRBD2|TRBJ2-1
CATSDYTSGRAHEQFF
TGTGCCACCAGTGATTACACTAGCGGGAGGGCTCATGAGCAGTTCTTC
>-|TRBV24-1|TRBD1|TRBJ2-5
CATSETGTGFRETQYF
TGTGCCACCAGTGAAACCGGGACAGGTTTTAGAGAGACCCAGTACTTC
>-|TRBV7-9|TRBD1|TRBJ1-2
CASSLTGTVGDGYTF
TGTGCCAGCAGCTTAACTGGGACAGTGGGGGATGGCTACACCTTC
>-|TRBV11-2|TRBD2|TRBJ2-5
CASSSPGLAGSGTQYF
TGTGCCAGCAGCTCCCCCGGGCTAGCGGGATCCGGGACCCAGTACTTC
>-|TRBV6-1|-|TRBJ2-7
CASSDVRGVYEQYF
TGTGCCAGCAGTGATGTCAGGGGCGTCTACGAGCAGTACTTC
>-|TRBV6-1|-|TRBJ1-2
CASSEGADDGYTF
TGTGCCAGCAGTGAAGGGGCCGACGACGGCTACACCTTC
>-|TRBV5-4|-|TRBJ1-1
CASSPRQTNTEAFF
TGTGCCAGCAGCCCCAGGCAGACAAACACTGAAGCTTTCTTT
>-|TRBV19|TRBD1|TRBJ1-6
CASSSRTGPYNSPLHF
TGTGCCAGTAGTTCACGGACAGGCCCTTATAATTCACCCCTCCACTTT
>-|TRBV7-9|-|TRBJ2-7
CASSLTGSITYEQYF
TGTGCCAGCAGCTTAACGGGGTCGATCACCTACGAGCAGTACTTC
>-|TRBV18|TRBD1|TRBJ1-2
CASSPNTGQANYGYTF
TGTGCCAGCTCACCCAATACGGGACAGGCGAACTATGGCTACACCTTC
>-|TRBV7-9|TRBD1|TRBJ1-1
CASSLPTGVTEAFF
TGTGCCAGCAGCTTACCGACAGGGGTCACTGAAGCTTTCTTT
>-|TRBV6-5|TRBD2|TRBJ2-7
CASIKLGLAGLEQYF
TGTGCCAGCATCAAACTCGGACTAGCGGGGCTCGAGCAGTACTTC
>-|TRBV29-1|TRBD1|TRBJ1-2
CSVWGRGRGYGYTF
TGCAGCGTATGGGGCAGGGGGCGCGGCTATGGCTACACCTTC
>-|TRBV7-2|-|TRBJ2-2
CASTRTTGNTGELFF
TGTGCCAGCACCCGAACTACAGGGAACACCGGGGAGCTGTTTTTT
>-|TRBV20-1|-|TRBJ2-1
CSARQGYEQFF
TGCAGTGCTAGACAGGGATATGAGCAGTTCTTC
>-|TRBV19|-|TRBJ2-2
CASSISDRFTGELFF
TGTGCCAGTAGTATCTCCGACAGATTCACCGGGGAGCTGTTTTTT
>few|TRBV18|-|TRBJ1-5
CASSREANRNQPQHF
TGTGCCAGCTCTCGCGAGGCTAATAGGAATCAGCCCCAGCATTTT
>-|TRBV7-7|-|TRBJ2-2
CASSQDSMNTGELFF
TGTGCCAGCAGCCAGGACTCAATGAACACCGGGGAGCTGTTTTTT
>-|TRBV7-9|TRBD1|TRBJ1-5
CASSVTGGDQPQHF
TGTGCCAGCAGCGTGACAGGGGGCGATCAGCCCCAGCATTTT
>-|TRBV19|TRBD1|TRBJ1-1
CASSFRGGTGVVEAFF
TGTGCCAGTAGTTTTAGGGGCGGGACAGGGGTGGTTGAAGCTTTCTTT
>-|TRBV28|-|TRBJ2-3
CASSSAAKGVTDTQYF
TGTGCCAGCAGTTCCGCCGCAAAGGGGGTCACAGATACGCAGTATTTT
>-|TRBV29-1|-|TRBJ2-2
CSAKNTGELFF
TGCAGCGCTAAGAACACCGGGGAGCTGTTTTTT
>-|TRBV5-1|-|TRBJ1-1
CASSLEPTMNTEAFF
TGCGCCAGCAGCTTGGAACCGACTATGAACACTGAAGCTTTCTTT
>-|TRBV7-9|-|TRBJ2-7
CASSRSGPEQYF
TGTGCCAGCAGCCGATCAGGGCCCGAGCAGTACTTC
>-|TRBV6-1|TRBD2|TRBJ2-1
CASTRTSEYNEQFF
TGTGCCAGCACTCGGACTAGCGAGTACAATGAGCAGTTCTTC
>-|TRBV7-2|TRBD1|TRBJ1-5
CASSAAGPQGRPNQPQHF
TGTGCCAGCAGCGCGGCGGGCCCACAGGGGCGGCCTAATCAGCCCCAGCATTTT
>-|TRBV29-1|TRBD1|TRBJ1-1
CSVTGGYRNTEAFF
TGCAGCGTAACAGGGGGATATCGGAACACTGAAGCTTTCTTT
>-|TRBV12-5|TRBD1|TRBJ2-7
CASGLGKTGGSYEQYF
TGTGCTAGTGGTTTAGGGAAGACAGGGGGCTCCTACGAGCAGTACTTC
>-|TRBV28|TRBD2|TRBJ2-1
CASRGGFYNEQFF
TGTGCCAGCCGGGGGGGTTTCTACAATGAGCAGTTCTTC
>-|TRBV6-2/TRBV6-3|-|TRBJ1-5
CASSYAGTNQPQHF
TGTGCCAGCAGTTACGCAGGGACTAATCAGCCCCAGCATTTT
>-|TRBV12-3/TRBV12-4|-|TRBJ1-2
CASSPTALYGYTF
TGTGCCAGCAGTCCGACAGCTCTCTATGGCTACACCTTC
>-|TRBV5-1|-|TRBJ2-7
CASSSGTLTYEQYF
TGCGCCAGCAGCTCCGGGACATTAACCTACGAGCAGTACTTC
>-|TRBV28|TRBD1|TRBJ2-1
CATSGQGPIEYNEQFF
TGTGCCACCTCCGGACAGGGGCCGATAGAATACAATGAGCAGTTCTTC
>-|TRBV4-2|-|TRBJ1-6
CASSQVFSENNSPLHF
TGTGCCAGCAGCCAAGTGTTTTCCGAGAATAATTCACCCCTCCACTTT
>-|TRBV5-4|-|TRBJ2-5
CASKTGIQETQYF
TGTGCCAGCAAAACCGGGATCCAAGAGACCCAGTACTTC
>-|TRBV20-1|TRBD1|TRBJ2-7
CSASRDRVKGEQYF
TGCAGTGCTAGTCGGGACAGGGTGAAAGGCGAGCAGTACTTC
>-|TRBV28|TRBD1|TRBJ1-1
CMAGTGKMNTEAFF
TGCATGGCCGGGACAGGAAAAATGAACACTGAAGCTTTCTTT
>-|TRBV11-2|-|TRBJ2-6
CASKPWEAGANVLTF
TGTGCCAGCAAACCTTGGGAGGCTGGGGCCAACGTCCTGACTTTC
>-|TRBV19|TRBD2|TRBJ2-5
CASSRGLAGLEETQYF
TGTGCCAGTAGCAGAGGACTAGCGGGCCTGGAGGAGACCCAGTACTTC
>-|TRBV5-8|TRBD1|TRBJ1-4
CASSLETGFEKLFF
TGTGCCAGCAGCTTGGAGACAGGGTTTGAAAAACTGTTTTTT
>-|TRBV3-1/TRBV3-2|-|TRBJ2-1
CASSPLGNEQFF
TGTGCCAGCAGCCCTCTCGGCAATGAGCAGTTCTTC